These 26 T cell receptor beta chains share one sample of origin, sequenced in a study of CD8 T cells in Susac syndrome. The authors reverse transcribed about 0.45 to 1 ug RNA with random hexamers. TCRdb re-called the immunoSEQ multiplex PCR reads through MiXCR, storing one row per CDR3 protein. The table lists 250,000 to 300,000 distinct CDR3 sequences, 70% to 90% of them singletons. Sequences were obtained from CD8+ T cells from PBMCs. The receptor source for this set is a human donor with multiple sclerosis.

The chain links TRBV4-1 to TRBJ2-5; tentatively, D is TRBD1 (6 bases). This CDR3 is built from 18 residues. Per germline, CDR1 MGHRA and CDR2 YSYEKL. Trimming pared 6 bases from V and 5 bases from J, leaving 28 bases between. The CDR3 DNA follows: TGCGCCAGCAGAGGAGACAGAAAAAGAATGGGGGCTGAGGAGACCCAGTACTTC. Protein product: CASRGDRKRMGAEETQYF.

The gene calls are TRBV5-4 and TRBJ2-1; 7 nucleotides agree with TRBD1. In germline, CDR1 is SGHNT, CDR2 YYREEE (reference sequence). With V trimmed by 2 bases and J by 7 bases, 12 bases remained unmatched. This CDR3 region has 16 residues. The CDR3 is CASSLKRQGVGNEQFF. The CDR3 DNA reads TGTGCCAGCAGCTTAAAACGCCAGGGGGTGGGTAATGAGCAGTTCTTC.

The V and J genes are TRBV5-6 and TRBJ2-7; 11 positions match TRBD1. Germline V gives CDR1 SGHDT, CDR2 YYEEEE. The CDR3 is made up of 14 amino acids. The junction had 5 bases not matched to a gene; V was cut back by 4 bases and J by 5 bases. CDR3 loop: CASSGPGQGDEQYF. DNA of the CDR3: TGTGCCAGCAGCGGCCCGGGACAGGGGGACGAGCAGTACTTC.

The chain uses TRBV4-3 and TRBJ2-2, with D unclear. The CDR3 extends over 12 amino acids. Germline V lookup: CDR1 LGHNA, CDR2 YSLEER. V gave up 1 base and J gave up 6 bases, with 3 bases separating them. CDR3 coding DNA: TGCGCCAGCAGCCAAGTTCCCGGGGAGCTGTTTTTT. Amino acids: CASSQVPGELFF.

The rearrangement links TRBV28 to TRBJ2-4, with 9 bases fitting TRBD1. After removal of 2 bases from V and 0 bases from J, the junction contained 5 bases not matched to a gene. Germline V gene data show CDR1 as MDHEN and CDR2 as SYDVKM. This CDR3 comprises 17 residues. Here the CDR3 DNA reads TGTGCCAGCAGTTTACCGGGACAGGGCTTAGCCAAAAACATTCAGTACTTC. Its protein is CASSLPGQGLAKNIQYF.

This chain connects TRBV30 to TRBJ2-1; 8 positions match TRBD2. This CDR3 has 12 residues. After removal of 1 base from V and 9 bases from J, the junction contained 2 bases not matched to a gene. Germline V gene lookup returns CDR1 GTSNPN and CDR2 SVGIG (reference sequence). CDR3 sequence reads: CAWSEAGVEQFF. CDR3 coding DNA: TGTGCCTGGAGTGAAGCGGGGGTTGAGCAGTTCTTC.

The chain recombines TRBV13 with TRBJ2-1, with 11 bases matching TRBD2. Trimming cost V 4 bases and J 0 bases; bases outside gene matches: 20. This CDR3 has 22 residues. CDR1 is PRHDT and CDR2 is FYEKMQ in the germline V gene (reference sequence). The CDR3 loop is CASSSYDWVAGGSTPSYNEQFF. The CDR3 region has the DNA TGTGCCAGCAGCTCCTATGATTGGGTAGCGGGAGGGTCAACCCCCTCCTACAATGAGCAGTTCTTC.

The CDR3: CASSSPTGGAEAFF. In nucleotides, the CDR3 is TGTGCCAGCAGCTCCCCGACAGGGGGAGCTGAAGCTTTCTTT. V is TRBV7-9 and J is TRBJ1-1; TRBD1 matches 9 bases. Germline CDR1 is SEHNR and CDR2 is FQNEAQ (reference sequence). This CDR3 has 14 amino acids. V gave up 4 bases and J gave up 6 bases; unmatched junction bases: 6. Using reference TRBV7-9 and TRBJ1-1 for the parts outside the CDR3, the full variable domain is DTGVSQNPRHKITKRGQNVTFRCDPISEHNRLYWYRQTLGQGPEFLTYFQNEAQLEKSRLLSDRFSAERPKGSFSTLEIQRTEQGDSAMYLCASSSPTGGAEAFFGQGTRLTVV.

V gene TRBV29-1 combines with J gene TRBJ2-1; maybe TRBD1 (5 bases). V dropped 7 bases and J dropped 10 bases, with 17 bases sitting between them. Germline V gives CDR1 SQVTM, CDR2 ANQGSEA. CDR3 length: 12 residues. CDR3 amino acids: CSGSPPPGEQFF. In DNA form, the CDR3 reads TGCAGCGGATCCCCACCACCAGGGGAGCAGTTCTTC.

The rearrangement links TRBV9 to TRBJ1-5; 7 nucleotides align to TRBD1. Losses at the gene ends were 3 bases for V and 6 bases for J; bases not matched to a gene: 9. The CDR3 is 15 amino acids. The V gene's germline CDR1 is SGDLS and CDR2 YYNGEE. The CDR3 region is CASSASGTEFQPQHF. The CDR3 DNA reads as TGTGCCAGCAGCGCTTCCGGGACAGAGTTTCAGCCCCAGCATTTT.

The chain has TRBV9 and TRBJ2-1; the D gene is possibly TRBD2 (5 bases). Looked up from germline, CDR1 is SGDLS and CDR2 is YYNGEE. Trimming removed 3 bases at V and 0 bases at J, with 10 bases between. The CDR3 length is 15 residues. CDR3 bases: TGTGCCAGCAGCGGTGTGGGGAGCTCCTACAATGAGCAGTTCTTC. This gives the protein CASSGVGSSYNEQFF. Variable domain in full (rest from reference TRBV9 and TRBJ2-1): DSGVTQTPKHLITATGQRVTLRCSPRSGDLSVYWYQQSLDQGLQFLIQYYNGEERAKGNILERFSAQQFPDLHSELNLSSLELGDSALYFCASSGVGSSYNEQFFGPGTRLTVL.

This clonotype was counted only a few times. The chain employs TRBV6-5 and TRBJ2-1, with TRBD1 matching over 7 bases. Losses at the gene ends were 2 bases for V and 4 bases for J; bases not matched to a gene: 5. Per germline, CDR1 MNHEY and CDR2 SVGAGI. This CDR3 has 15 residues. CDR3 coding DNA: TGTGCCAGCAGTTACGCTGGGGACAGATACAATGAGCAGTTCTTC. It codes for CASSYAGDRYNEQFF.

This chain links TRBV2 with TRBJ2-3, with 10 bases matching TRBD1. The germline CDR1 and CDR2 sequences are SNHLY and FYNNEI. The CDR3 is 18 amino acids. Unmatched junction bases numbered 16, after V lost 7 bases and J lost 3 bases. CDR3 sequence: CASNKRGQGFDPTDTQYF. CDR3 bases: TGTGCCAGCAACAAAAGGGGACAGGGGTTTGATCCGACAGATACGCAGTATTTT.

The chain uses TRBV9 and TRBJ2-5; weak D call: TRBD1 (6 bases). V lost 3 bases and J 7 bases, leaving 13 bases between the germline ends. The germline CDR1 and CDR2 sequences are SGDLS and YYNGEE. The CDR3 loop spans 13 amino acids. Here the CDR3 DNA reads TGTGCCAGCAGCGAGGGACATGTGGGGACCCAGTACTTC. Protein: CASSEGHVGTQYF.

The J gene is TRBJ2-2, the V gene TRBV29-1; 10 bases fit TRBD1. With 7 bases clipped from V and 2 bases from J, the junction kept 4 bases outside the gene matches. This CDR3 has 14 amino acids. From germline, CDR1 is SQVTM and CDR2 ANQGSEA. The CDR3 reads CSGLTGGNTGELFF. CDR3 sequence (DNA): TGCAGCGGCCTGACAGGGGGCAACACCGGGGAGCTGTTTTTT.

The chain has TRBV7-9 and TRBJ2-1; D possibly corresponds to TRBD2 (5 bases). Per the germline V gene, CDR1 is SEHNR and CDR2 is FQNEAQ (reference sequence). The CDR3 is made up of 15 amino acids. V lost 2 bases and J lost 4, with 12 bases in between. Here the CDR3 reads CASSLRGSLYNEQFF. DNA of the CDR3: TGTGCCAGCAGCTTACGGGGAAGCTTATACAATGAGCAGTTCTTC.

The chain recombines TRBV12-3 or TRBV12-4 with TRBJ2-5; TRBD1 is a possible D gene (5 bases). The CDR3 runs to 11 residues. V was pared by 7 bases and J by 7 bases, with 10 bases between. The CDR3 is CASKGRWTQYF. The CDR3 region has the DNA TGTGCCAGCAAGGGGCGATGGACCCAGTACTTC.

The count of this clonotype is one. The chain combines TRBV30 with TRBJ2-3; 10 bases agree with TRBD2. This CDR3 region has 17 residues. J was trimmed by 2 bases and V by 8 bases; bases with no gene match: 16. Germline CDR1 GTSNPN, CDR2 SVGIG (reference sequence). CDR3 DNA sequence: TGTGCCAGAACTTCTAGCGGGGGACCAACTTCCACAGATACGCAGTATTTT. It encodes CARTSSGGPTSTDTQYF.

Here the CDR3 reads CSVPGQGGWEQFF. In DNA, the CDR3 is TGCAGCGTCCCGGGACAGGGAGGATGGGAGCAGTTCTTC. The rearrangement uses TRBV29-1 and TRBJ2-1, with 9 bases matching TRBD1. Losses at the gene ends were 6 bases for V and 10 bases for J; bases not matched to a gene: 10. Germline V CDR1 and CDR2: SQVTM, ANQGSEA. The CDR3 has 13 residues.

This chain joins TRBV10-3 and TRBJ2-2; a weak D match, TRBD2 (5 bases). Germline V gene data show CDR1 as ENHRY and CDR2 as SYGVKD. CDR3 size: 15 residues. Trimming removed 2 bases from V and 3 bases from J, with 10 bases in between. DNA for the CDR3: TGTGCCATCAGTGAGCGGGAAACACACACCGGGGAGCTGTTTTTT. Translation gives CAISERETHTGELFF.

This chain joins TRBV28 and TRBJ2-7; tentatively, D is TRBD2 (6 bases). The V gene's germline CDR1 is MDHEN and CDR2 SYDVKM. The CDR3 is 14 amino acids. The V end was cut by 5 bases, the J end by 2 bases, with 13 bases between. The CDR3 here is CASSRGTVTYEQYF. CDR3 DNA sequence: TGTGCCAGCAGTCGGGGGACCGTTACCTACGAGCAGTACTTC. The variable domain in full, completed from reference TRBV28 and TRBJ2-7, reads DVKVTQSSRYLVKRTGEKVFLECVQDMDHENMFWYRQDPGLGLRLIYFSYDVKMKEKGDIPEGYSVSREKKERFSLILESASTNQTSMYLCASSRGTVTYEQYFGPGTRLTVT.

The chain recombines TRBV12-3 or TRBV12-4 with TRBJ2-3; unclear D gene. This CDR3 comprises 13 residues. V was trimmed by 3 bases and J by 4 bases, leaving 8 bases between them. CDR3: CASSFSLADTQYF. CDR3 coding DNA: TGTGCCAGCAGTTTTTCCCTCGCAGATACGCAGTATTTT.

The chain employs TRBV12-3 or TRBV12-4 and TRBJ1-4, with a weak D call TRBD1 (5 bases). The V gene lost 7 bases and the J gene lost 2 bases, with 20 bases spanning the gap. This CDR3 comprises 17 residues. The CDR3 coding sequence is TGTGCCAGCACCCACGAGATTTGGCGGGGCACTAATGAAAAACTGTTTTTT. Its translation is CASTHEIWRGTNEKLFF.

This rearrangement joins TRBV7-9 to TRBJ1-2; D not certain. Germline V gene sequence: CDR1 SEHNR, CDR2 FQNEAQ (reference sequence). V was trimmed by 1 base and J by 5 bases, leaving 11 bases between them. The CDR3 loop spans 14 amino acids. This chain's CDR3 is CASSLVGYEYGYTF. The DNA of the CDR3 is TGTGCCAGCAGCTTAGTCGGGTACGAGTATGGCTACACCTTC.

This clonotype was recorded once. V gene TRBV18 combines with J gene TRBJ2-2, with a tentative D call TRBD1 (6 bases). Germline assignment: CDR1 KGHSH and CDR2 LQKENI. CDR3 length: 14 residues. V lost 2 bases, J lost 4 bases, and 8 bases lay in between. The CDR3 DNA reads TGTGCCAGCTCACCAGGACAGCGCACCGGGGAGCTGTTTTTT. It translates to CASSPGQRTGELFF.

The chain is built from TRBV28 and TRBJ1-1; possibly TRBD1 for D (6 bases). Germline V lookup: CDR1 MDHEN, CDR2 SYDVKM. The length of the CDR3 is 14 residues. Trimming took 2 bases from V and 3 from J, leaving 10 bases between them. The CDR3 is CASSLTGTDTEAFF. The CDR3 bases are TGTGCCAGCAGTTTAACAGGGACGGACACTGAAGCTTTCTTT.